The clone carrying this TCR beta chain appeared a single time. The record originates from a study of OX40 agonist ivuxolimab in advanced cancers. Study at large: A diagnosis of hepatocellular carcinoma, melanoma, renal cell or head and neck cancer was present in dose-escalation patients. A male proportion of approximately 80% was recorded, with mean age around 60 years and range 23 to 79. Anti-PD-1, anti-PD-L1 or anti-CTLA-4 therapy given earlier was allowed, and approximately 43% had some.

Clones were read by immunoSEQ multiplex PCR, and TCRdb kept only the in-frame ones, dropping some. The table lists roughly 61,000 clones, roughly 84% of them singletons, with approximately 0.49% in the top ten. Germline CDR1 reads MNHNY; CDR2 reads SVGAGI (reference sequence). V dropped 6 bases and J dropped 7; count of bases not matched to a gene: 7. The CDR3 length is 15 residues. This TCR was sampled from an adult with an advanced solid tumor such as melanoma, head and neck, liver or kidney cancer. The V and J genes are TRBV6-6 and TRBJ2-1; the match to TRBD1 covers 12 bases. The sample was CD4+ or CD8+ T cells sorted from blood, taken in a trial of the OX40 agonist ivuxolimab. CDR3 sequence (DNA): TGTGCCAGCAGCTCCGGGACAGGGGGCGGGAATGAGCAGTTCTTC. Its translation: CASSSGTGGGNEQFF.